This T cell receptor beta chain emerged from a study of shared clonotypes between healthy human individuals. A single count supports this clone. The assay was carried out at the deep level. Sequencing used immunoSEQ multiplex PCR; TCRdb keeps in-frame clones, though not all of them. The sample yields under 550,000 clones, roughly 95% seen once. V gave up 6 bases and J gave up 5 bases, with 10 bases separating them. Germline-derived CDR1 and CDR2 are MNHEY and SMNVEV (reference sequence). The CDR3 is 12 amino acids. The sequencing input was naive CD4+ T cells sorted from blood. Subset defined: CD45RA+ positively selected. The receptor comes from a woman aged 25 to 45 in good health. The V and J genes are TRBV27 and TRBJ2-5, with no clear D. In DNA form, the CDR3 reads TGTGCCAGCAGGGATTTTGGGGAGACCCAGTACTTC. Encoded protein: CASRDFGETQYF.